These T cell receptor beta chains were read from a single sample in a study of T cell repertoires in cytomegalovirus infection. TCRdb re-analysed the reads in MiXCR, keeping a single row per CDR3 protein. Here the sample spans about 830,000 distinct CDR3 sequences, 32% being singletons. These TCRs are of unknown antigen specificity. This specimen was cultured CD8+ T cells from PBMCs, taken from culture after CMV antigen stimulation. Every receptor here comes from a human donor in good health (CMV status not recorded). Some clones in this sample may be carry-over from other donors' samples. Both conserved end residues are part of each CDR3. The order of the fields is J gene, clone size, D gene, V gene, CDR3 DNA, CDR3 protein. D genes are given only for firm matches. Only part of the rows carry a size: once, few, many, or a class if the clone is expanded.

>TRBJ1-6|once|.|TRBV10-3
TGTGCCATCAGTGACTGGGACGGAGATTCACCCCTCCACTTT
CAISDWDGDSPLHF
>TRBJ2-1|few|.|TRBV5-8
TGTGCCAGCAGCAACAGGAAGGGTCTTTGGAATGAGCAGTTCTTC
CASSNRKGLWNEQFF
>TRBJ1-3|few|.|TRBV19
TGTGCCAGTAGCTCACAACCTGGAAACACCATATATTTT
CASSSQPGNTIYF
>TRBJ2-7|.|TRBD1|TRBV27
TGTGCCAGCAGTTTAACAGGGGAGGAGCAGTACTTC
CASSLTGEEQYF
>TRBJ2-1|.|.|TRBV19
TGTGCCAGTAAGGCAGCCATCTCCTACAATGAGCAGTTCTTC
CASKAAISYNEQFF
>TRBJ1-2|few|TRBD1|TRBV7-9
TGTGCCAGCAGCTTAGGACAGGGACCTACAGGCGGCTACACCTTC
CASSLGQGPTGGYTF
>TRBJ1-1|.|.|TRBV6-2/TRBV6-3
TGTGCCAGCGGTACAGGGATAAGCACTGAAGCTTTCTTT
CASGTGISTEAFF
>TRBJ2-5|few|TRBD2|TRBV6-2/TRBV6-3
TGTGCCAGCGCATTCCCTACTAGCGGGGGACAAGAGACCCAGTACTTC
CASAFPTSGGQETQYF
>TRBJ2-2|many|TRBD2|TRBV7-8
TGTGCCAGCAGCTGGATGGGACTAGCGGGGATTAGAAACACCGGGGAGCTGTTTTTT
CASSWMGLAGIRNTGELFF
>TRBJ2-7|few|.|TRBV7-9
TGTGCCAGCAGCCCCAGCTCGATGCGCAACGAGCAGTACTTC
CASSPSSMRNEQYF
>TRBJ2-5|.|TRBD1|TRBV27
TGTGCCAGCAGTCCCTGGGACAGACAAGAGACCCAGTACTTC
CASSPWDRQETQYF
>TRBJ2-7|.|.|TRBV12-3/TRBV12-4
TGTGCCAGCAGTTTCCAGAGCGAGCAGTACTTC
CASSFQSEQYF
>TRBJ2-1|.|TRBD2|TRBV27
TGTGCCACCCAATTTCCCGCTAGCGGGGTTTACAATGAGCAGTTCTTC
CATQFPASGVYNEQFF
>TRBJ1-4|.|TRBD1|TRBV10-2
TGCGCCAGCAGTGACCCCGGGACAGGGGGGGAAAAACTGTTTTTT
CASSDPGTGGEKLFF
>TRBJ1-2|.|.|TRBV7-9
TGTGCCAGCAGCCGGACAGTCCACCCCTCGAATTATGGCTACACCTTC
CASSRTVHPSNYGYTF
>TRBJ1-6|.|TRBD1|TRBV15
TGTGCCACCAGCAGGGCCGGGACAGGGTCCTCGAAGGGCTCCTATAATTCACCCCTCCACTTT
CATSRAGTGSSKGSYNSPLHF
>TRBJ1-2|many|.|TRBV7-9
TGTGCCAGCAGCTTAAACAGCTACTATGGCTACACCTTC
CASSLNSYYGYTF
>TRBJ2-1|.|TRBD1|TRBV7-3
TGTGCCAGCAGCTTAAGAGGGGGCCCGTTCTACAATGAGCAGTTCTTC
CASSLRGGPFYNEQFF
>TRBJ2-2|.|TRBD2|TRBV7-2
TGTGCCAGCAGCTTTTCGGGGCGGGGGGGCTCTGCCGGGGAGCTGTTTTTT
CASSFSGRGGSAGELFF
>TRBJ1-1|.|.|TRBV15
TGTGCCACCAGCAGAGAGGGGCATTTGAACACTGAAGCTTTCTTT
CATSREGHLNTEAFF
>TRBJ2-1|many|TRBD2|TRBV18
TGTGCCAGCTCCGCCGGACTAGAGGGGATCAATGAGCAGTTCTTC
CASSAGLEGINEQFF
>TRBJ1-2|.|.|TRBV4-1
TGCGCCAGCAGCCAGTGGTCAGGGGCGAATAACTATGGCTACACCTTC
CASSQWSGANNYGYTF
>TRBJ2-1|few|TRBD2|TRBV24-1
TGTGCCACCAGTGATTCGGGACTAGCCGCCTACAATGAGCAGTTCTTC
CATSDSGLAAYNEQFF
>TRBJ1-1|many|.|TRBV6-1
TGTGCCAGCAGTGAAAATCCCACTGAAGCTTTCTTT
CASSENPTEAFF
>TRBJ2-5|.|.|TRBV9
TGTGCCAGCAGCGGCAGGGGACTCCAAGAGACCCAGTACTTC
CASSGRGLQETQYF
>TRBJ2-2|.|TRBD1|TRBV24-1
TGTGCCACCAGTGATTTAGAGCCGGGACAGAGGACCGGGGAGCTGTTTTTT
CATSDLEPGQRTGELFF
>TRBJ2-5|.|TRBD1|TRBV10-3
TGTGCCATCAGGGCCCGGACAGGGACGGGGGAGACCCAGTACTTC
CAIRARTGTGETQYF
>TRBJ2-4|.|TRBD2|TRBV12-3/TRBV12-4
TGTGCCAGCAGTTTTTGGGAGGGCCTAGCCAAAAACATTCAGTACTTC
CASSFWEGLAKNIQYF
>TRBJ2-7|.|TRBD2|TRBV18
TGTGCCACTCAGAGGGAGCGGGGCCCCTACGAGCAGTACTTC
CATQRERGPYEQYF
>TRBJ2-2|few|.|TRBV24-1
TGTGCCACCAGTGGACAGGCCCATGCCATCACCGGGGAGCTGTTTTTT
CATSGQAHAITGELFF
>TRBJ2-2|.|.|TRBV7-9
TGTGCCACCGGGGGACTTGGGGGCCCTTTT
CATGGLGGPF
>TRBJ1-2|few|.|TRBV10-2
TGCGCCAGCAGTGAGTCGCTTTTCTATGGCTACACCTTC
CASSESLFYGYTF
>TRBJ2-1|.|TRBD1|TRBV15
TGTGCCACCAGCAGGAACAGGGGGCCCTACAATGAGCAGTTCTTC
CATSRNRGPYNEQFF
>TRBJ2-2|.|TRBD1|TRBV6-6
TGTGCCAGCAGTTATTTTGCCGGTCGGGACAGGGCAACCGGGGAGCTGTTTTTT
CASSYFAGRDRATGELFF
>TRBJ2-3|few|TRBD1|TRBV4-2
TGTGCCAGCAGCCAAGGGACAGGGCGCACAGATACGCAGTATTTT
CASSQGTGRTDTQYF
>TRBJ1-1|few|.|TRBV29-1
TGCAGCGTTGTTTGGGGATCTGAAGCTTTCTTT
CSVVWGSEAFF
>TRBJ2-1|.|.|TRBV4-1
TGCGCCAGCAGCCAAAGCGCTGAGCAGTTCTTC
CASSQSAEQFF
>TRBJ2-3|few|.|TRBV10-3
TGTGCCATCAGTGAGTCAGATACGCAGTATTTT
CAISESDTQYF
>TRBJ2-3|many|TRBD2|TRBV11-3
TGTGCCAGCAGCATAAGGACTAGCGGGGGGATAGATACGCAGTATTTT
CASSIRTSGGIDTQYF
>TRBJ1-2|many|TRBD1|TRBV5-6
TGTGCCAGCAGCTGGGGGACAGGGGATGGCTACACCTTC
CASSWGTGDGYTF
>TRBJ2-1|.|.|TRBV3-1
TGTGCCAGCAGCCAAGAGCGCTTGGGATGGGTGTCCTACAATGAGCAGTTCTTC
CASSQERLGWVSYNEQFF
>TRBJ1-5|.|.|TRBV4-3
TGCGCCAGCAGCCAAGATTTGTGGGGTAGCAATCAGCCCCAGCATTTT
CASSQDLWGSNQPQHF
>TRBJ1-1|many|.|TRBV7-2
TGTGCCAGCAGCTACACCGGGACGACGGGCACTGAAGCTTTCTTT
CASSYTGTTGTEAFF
>TRBJ2-3|many|TRBD2|TRBV7-2
TGTGCCAGCAGCTTCCTAGCGGGGGGGCTCACAGATACGCAGTATTTT
CASSFLAGGLTDTQYF
>TRBJ2-5|many|TRBD2|TRBV7-2
TGTGCCAGCAGCTCCCTAGCGGGGGGGGTCTCATGGACCCAGTACTTC
CASSSLAGGVSWTQYF
>TRBJ1-2|few|.|TRBV5-3
TGTGCCAGCAGCTTGGTGGGACTCCATAGCGATGGCTACACCTTC
CASSLVGLHSDGYTF
>TRBJ2-7|.|.|TRBV5-5
TGTGCCAGCAGCTGGGACACCCCGGGCGGGTACGAGCAGTACTTC
CASSWDTPGGYEQYF
>TRBJ2-1|few|TRBD2|TRBV27
TGTGCCAGCAGTTTACCGGGGGGGCTACACAATGAGCAGTTCTTC
CASSLPGGLHNEQFF
>TRBJ2-1|.|.|TRBV7-4
TGTGCCGGACTAGATAGAGGGGGGGCCAACGATGAGCAGTTCTTC
CAGLDRGGANDEQFF
>TRBJ1-1|.|.|TRBV14
TGTGCCAGCAGCCAAGAGGAGGGGAGCCCTGAAGCTTTCTTT
CASSQEEGSPEAFF
>TRBJ2-7|.|.|TRBV6-1
TGTGCCAGCAGGATCCCGCGCTACGAGCAGTACTTC
CASRIPRYEQYF
>TRBJ1-5|few|TRBD1|TRBV19
TGTGCCAGTAGTGGTAACAGGGGCGGCAATCAGCCCCAGCATTTT
CASSGNRGGNQPQHF
>TRBJ2-5|.|TRBD1|TRBV7-9
TGTGCCAGCAGCCCCGGGACAGGGGTATTGAAGACCCAGTACTTC
CASSPGTGVLKTQYF
>TRBJ1-2|.|.|TRBV29-1
TGCAGCGTTGAAGATAGGAGTGGCTACACCTTC
CSVEDRSGYTF